The 32 T cell receptor beta chains listed next were all sequenced from one sample in a study of shared clonotypes between healthy human individuals. Assay: immunoSEQ multiplex PCR; the TCRdb copy retains only in-frame clones and omits some. The sample includes 2 million to 2.5 million clones, almost 96% of them seen just once. Material: naive CD4+ T cells sorted from blood. The subset is: CD45RA+ positively selected. The source of these receptors is a man between 18 and 35 years old in good health.

The chain uses TRBV6-1 and TRBJ2-7; 8 bases align to TRBD1. The V gene end was trimmed by 8 bases and the J gene end by 11 bases; junction bases not matched to a gene: 8. The CDR3 is made up of 11 amino acids. Germline CDR1 is MNHNS and CDR2 is SASEGT. This CDR3 reads CASSWDRNEYF. The CDR3 region has the DNA TGTGCCAGCTCCTGGGACAGGAACGAGTACTTC.

The chain joins TRBV10-3 to TRBJ1-2; TRBD1 matches 9 bases. The CDR3 has 15 residues. After removal of 4 bases from V and 3 bases from J, the junction contained 6 bases not matched to a gene. In germline, CDR1 is ENHRY, CDR2 SYGVKD. Written as DNA, the CDR3 is TGTGCCATCAGTGGGGACAGGGTTGAGGACTATGGCTACACCTTC. This encodes CAISGDRVEDYGYTF.

The chain combines TRBV5-6 with TRBJ1-1; D unresolved. The CDR3 has 12 amino acids. Germline lookup yields CDR1 SGHDT and CDR2 YYEEEE. Trimming removed 0 bases from V and 4 bases from J, with 4 bases in between. The DNA of the CDR3 is TGTGCCAGCAGCTTGGGCCCCACTGAAGCTTTCTTT. Residues: CASSLGPTEAFF.

The J gene is TRBJ2-3, the V gene TRBV6-6; 9 positions agree with TRBD2. CDR1 is MNHNY and CDR2 is SVGAGI in the germline V gene (reference sequence). Trimming at V came to 10 bases and at J to 6 bases, leaving 5 bases not matched to a gene. The CDR3 is 12 amino acids. This CDR3 is CAIGTSKDTQYF. The CDR3 DNA is TGTGCCATCGGGACTAGCAAGGATACGCAGTATTTT.

The rearrangement joins TRBV6-1 to TRBJ2-5, with TRBD2 matching over 9 bases. The trim removed 3 bases at V and 5 bases at J, leaving 7 bases unmatched. Germline V gives CDR1 MNHNS, CDR2 SASEGT. This CDR3 has 15 residues. CDR3 in DNA: TGTGCCAGCAGTGAGCCTAGCGGGATGGGGGAGACCCAGTACTTC. Protein sequence: CASSEPSGMGETQYF.

The chain carries TRBV6-5 and TRBJ2-7; perhaps TRBD2 as D (5 bases). There are 16 residues in the CDR3. V lost 0 bases and J 7 bases, leaving 19 bases between the germline ends. The germline CDR1 and CDR2 sequences are MNHEY and SVGAGI. CDR3 DNA sequence: TGTGCCAGCAGTTACTCTGATCGGGGAGTGGGGTCGGAGCAGTACTTC. Its protein is CASSYSDRGVGSEQYF.

The V call is TRBV2, the J call TRBJ2-2; perhaps TRBD2 as D (7 bases). The CDR3 covers 16 residues. CDR1 and CDR2 from the germline V gene are SNHLY and FYNNEI. V was pared by 7 bases and J by 4 bases, with 19 bases between. As DNA, the CDR3 is TGTGCCAGCACAGTAATGTCGGGGGGCGGCACCGGGGAGCTGTTTTTT. It is translated as CASTVMSGGGTGELFF. Combining the CDR3 with reference TRBV2 and TRBJ2-2 gives the whole variable domain EPEVTQTPSHQVTQMGQEVILRCVPISNHLYFYWYRQILGQKVEFLVSFYNNEISEKSEIFDDQFSVERPDGSNFTLKIRSTKLEDSAMYFCASTVMSGGGTGELFFGEGSRLTVL.

This clone came up once. V is TRBV6-6 and J is TRBJ2-1, with 12 bases fitting TRBD2. The germline CDR1 and CDR2 sequences are MNHNY and SVGAGI (reference sequence). This CDR3 has 15 amino acids. Losses at the gene ends were 0 bases for V and 12 bases for J; bases not matched to a gene: 6. CDR3 bases: TGTGCCAGCAGTTACTCCCTAGCGGGGGGGTTTTGGCAGTTCTTC. Translation gives CASSYSLAGGFWQFF.

J is TRBJ1-1 and V is TRBV28; D remains ambiguous. This CDR3 region has 15 residues. The V and J ends lost 3 bases and 3 bases respectively, with 14 bases between them. Germline V CDR1 and CDR2: MDHEN, SYDVKM. The CDR3 protein is CASSFTLSRDTEAFF. CDR3 nucleotides: TGTGCCAGCAGTTTTACCCTCAGTAGGGACACTGAAGCTTTCTTT.

The chain joins TRBV7-2 to TRBJ2-7, with a tentative D call TRBD2 (5 bases). CDR1 is SGHTA, CDR2 FQGNSA, per germline. This CDR3 has 14 residues. Trimming pared 5 bases from V and 7 bases from J, leaving 18 bases between. CDR3 protein: CASSNGPGKYEQYF. CDR3 in DNA: TGTGCCAGCAGCAACGGTCCGGGGAAGTATGAGCAGTACTTC.

This clone was seen just once. V is TRBV12-5 and J is TRBJ2-7, with D tentatively TRBD1 (5 bases). CDR3 length: 13 amino acids. Trimming removed 1 base from V and 2 bases from J, with 6 bases in between. The germline V gene has CDR1 LGHNT and CDR2 FRNRAP. CDR3 coding DNA: TGTGCTAGTGGTTTGGCAGGGCCCTACGAGCAGTACTTC. Its protein is CASGLAGPYEQYF. Complete variable domain (other parts from reference TRBV12-5 and TRBJ2-7): DARVTQTPRHKVTEMGQEVTMRCQPILGHNTVFWYRQTMMQGLELLAYFRNRAPLDDSGMPKDRFSAEMPDATLATLKIQPSEPRDSAVYFCASGLAGPYEQYFGPGTRLTVT.

This clone was recorded once. The genes are TRBV28 and TRBJ1-6, with D hard to call. The ends were cut back, 5 bases at V and 8 bases at J, with 13 bases in the middle. Germline-derived CDR1 and CDR2 are MDHEN and SYDVKM. The CDR3 runs to 14 residues. The CDR3 sequence is CASSPGGRDSPLHF. The CDR3 DNA reads as TGTGCCAGCAGTCCAGGAGGTAGGGATTCACCCCTCCACTTT.

V is TRBV11-3 and J is TRBJ1-5; D is unclear. The germline V gene has CDR1 SGHNT and CDR2 YENEEA. Trimming took off 6 bases at V and 0 bases at J, with 21 bases between the two ends. The CDR3 has 18 residues. The CDR3 DNA reads TGTGCCAGCAGTTTCCGAGAATCGGGATCTTATAGCAATCAGCCCCAGCATTTT. As protein: CASSFRESGSYSNQPQHF.

The chain combines TRBV19 with TRBJ2-7; no definite D call. Germline CDR1 reads LNHDA; CDR2 reads SQIVND (reference sequence). The V end lost 5 bases, the J end lost 0 bases, and 17 bases lay between the germline ends. The CDR3 contains 16 residues. The CDR3 coding sequence is TGTGCCAGTAGTGGACCGGGCAGGAGATACTCCTACGAGCAGTACTTC. It specifies CASSGPGRRYSYEQYF.

The chain joins TRBV5-1 to TRBJ2-5; D possibly matches TRBD1 or TRBD2 (6 bases each). Deletions cut 3 bases from V and 5 bases from J, with 14 bases between. The germline CDR1 and CDR2 sequences are SGHRS and YFSETQ. CDR3 length: 14 amino acids. Written as DNA, the CDR3 is TGCGCCAGCAGCTCGAGGGGGGCCGGGGAGACCCAGTACTTC. Its protein product is CASSSRGAGETQYF.

Concerning this clone: One end of the junction is discordant with germline, which a read error may explain. J is TRBJ1-6 and V is TRBV28; the D is unclear. The germline gives CDR1 MDHEN, CDR2 SYDVKM. The CDR3 sequence is 14 residues long. The CDR3 coding sequence is TGTGCCAGCCGTAGCCAGATTTATAGTTCACCCCTCCACTTT. Translation: CASRSQIYSSPLHF.

This clone was observed a few times. The chain carries TRBV29-1 and TRBJ1-1; D is perhaps TRBD1 (6 bases). Per the germline V gene, CDR1 is SQVTM and CDR2 is ANQGSEA. There are 13 residues in the CDR3. Trimming left V 4 bases short and J 6 bases short, with 15 bases between. CDR3 coding DNA: TGCAGCGTTGTACGGCAGGGGAGTTCTGAAGCTTTCTTT. The encoded protein is CSVVRQGSSEAFF.

This chain uses TRBV15 with TRBJ2-3; D might be TRBD2 (5 bases). Trimming cost V 2 bases and J 2 bases, with 14 bases left between them. The germline gives CDR1 LNHNV, CDR2 YYDKDF (reference sequence). The CDR3 length is 16 residues. The CDR3 loop is CATSRNYRDPTDTQYF. In nucleotides, the CDR3 is TGTGCCACCAGCAGAAATTACCGGGATCCCACAGATACGCAGTATTTT.

J is TRBJ2-1 and V is TRBV6-5; D unclear. This CDR3 has 13 residues. Germline V gives CDR1 MNHEY, CDR2 SVGAGI. V was trimmed by 0 bases and J by 9 bases, leaving 9 bases between them. The CDR3 DNA reads as TGTGCCAGCAGTTACTCGGGGTTGGGTGAGCAGTTCTTC. Encoded protein: CASSYSGLGEQFF.

The rearrangement uses TRBV28 and TRBJ1-6; D ambiguous. CDR3 length equals 17 residues. Germline CDR1 MDHEN, CDR2 SYDVKM. Trimming stripped 5 bases from V and 0 bases from J, with 14 bases between. CDR3 bases: TGTGCCAGCAGTCCTCCTTCAATGAGCTCCTATAATTCACCCCTCCACTTT. Protein product: CASSPPSMSSYNSPLHF.

The V gene is TRBV4-2, the J gene TRBJ2-7; D is unclear. This CDR3 spans 15 amino acids. Germline CDR1 reads LGHNA; CDR2 reads YNFKEQ. Trimming took 0 bases from V and 2 from J, leaving 11 bases between them. The CDR3 protein is CASSQEGYSPYEQYF. CDR3 nucleotide sequence: TGTGCCAGCAGCCAAGAGGGCTATTCTCCCTACGAGCAGTACTTC.

V is TRBV6-1 and J is TRBJ2-5; 7 nucleotides line up with TRBD2. V was pared by 2 bases and J by 4 bases, with 7 bases of the junction left unmatched. Germline V gene lookup returns CDR1 MNHNS and CDR2 SASEGT. This CDR3 is built from 15 residues. CDR3: CASSERRGGAETQYF. CDR3 bases: TGTGCCAGCAGTGAACGGCGGGGAGGGGCAGAGACCCAGTACTTC.

This chain connects TRBV7-9 to TRBJ2-3, with 9 bases identical to TRBD2. The CDR3 runs 15 residues. V gave up 4 bases and J gave up 3 bases; unmatched junction bases: 5. Germline CDR1 SEHNR, CDR2 FQNEAQ (reference sequence). The CDR3 loop is CASSSLAGRTDTQYF. In nucleotides, the CDR3 is TGTGCCAGCAGCTCTCTAGCGGGAAGGACAGATACGCAGTATTTT.

This clone showed up just once. The J gene is TRBJ2-2, the V gene TRBV6-4, with D perhaps given as TRBD1 or TRBD2 (5 bases each). CDR3 length equals 15 residues. In germline, CDR1 is MRHNA, CDR2 SNTAGT. With 10 bases removed from V and 5 bases from J, the gap between germline ends came to 20 bases. The CDR3 is CATRQFGGWTGELFF. The CDR3 DNA reads TGTGCCACCCGACAGTTTGGGGGTTGGACCGGGGAGCTGTTTTTT.

This clone was seen a single time. The genes are TRBV5-1 and TRBJ1-1; 10 positions agree with TRBD1. Germline V lookup: CDR1 SGHRS, CDR2 YFSETQ. The V segment lost 4 bases and the J segment 5 bases; nucleotides outside the gene matches: 11. This CDR3 contains 16 residues. In DNA form, the CDR3 reads TGCGCCAGCAGCATAACGGGGACAGGGGTCCGTACTGAAGCTTTCTTT. Protein: CASSITGTGVRTEAFF.

The V gene is TRBV29-1, the J gene TRBJ1-1; 7 nucleotides align to TRBD1. The trim removed 4 bases at V and 0 bases at J, leaving 5 bases unmatched. CDR3 length equals 14 residues. Germline V gives CDR1 SQVTM, CDR2 ANQGSEA. In DNA form, the CDR3 reads TGCAGCGTTGGCCGGGACAGCCTGAACACTGAAGCTTTCTTT. Residues: CSVGRDSLNTEAFF.

V gene TRBV28 combines with J gene TRBJ2-7; unclear D gene. The ends were cut back, 5 bases at V and 2 bases at J, with 13 bases in the middle. The CDR3 is 14 amino acids. CDR1 is MDHEN, CDR2 SYDVKM, per germline. The CDR3 nucleotides are TGTGCCAGCAGTCCCTCGGACCGTCCCTACGAGCAGTACTTC. As protein: CASSPSDRPYEQYF.

J is TRBJ1-1 and V is TRBV6-5; 10 bases fit TRBD1. There are 16 residues in the CDR3. Germline CDR1 and CDR2: MNHEY and SVGAGI. V gave up 4 bases and J gave up 4 bases; unmatched junction bases: 9. CDR3 DNA sequence: TGTGCCAGCAGTTCTAGGGACAGGGGAAGGGGCACTGAAGCTTTCTTT. Translated: CASSSRDRGRGTEAFF.

The chain is built from TRBV19 and TRBJ1-5; D is possibly TRBD1 (6 bases). In germline, CDR1 is LNHDA, CDR2 SQIVND (reference sequence). This CDR3 has 18 amino acids. V was clipped by 5 bases and J by 0 bases, with 20 bases between them. The CDR3 nucleotides read TGTGCCAGTAGTTCGGACCGGGGGGCCCTTAGTAGCAATCAGCCCCAGCATTTT. Translating it yields CASSSDRGALSSNQPQHF.

This clone came up once. The chain joins TRBV5-6 to TRBJ2-7; TRBD1 agrees at 10 bases. This CDR3 is 16 amino acids long. CDR1 is SGHDT, CDR2 YYEEEE, per germline. Losses at the gene ends were 1 base for V and 0 bases for J; bases not matched to a gene: 4. CDR3 DNA: TGTGCCAGCAGCTTGCCGGGACAGGGGCCCTCCTACGAGCAGTACTTC. This gives the protein CASSLPGQGPSYEQYF.

V usage is TRBV4-1 and J usage is TRBJ2-2; TRBD1 agrees at 9 bases. The CDR3 is 19 amino acids. V shed 3 bases and J 3 bases; nucleotides not matched to a gene: 14. Germline V gene lookup returns CDR1 MGHRA and CDR2 YSYEKL. The CDR3 spells CASSHEILGTGRDTGELFF. The CDR3 DNA reads TGCGCCAGCAGCCACGAAATCTTAGGGACAGGGCGAGACACCGGGGAGCTGTTTTTT.

The chain joins TRBV5-1 to TRBJ1-5, with a possible D match to TRBD1 (6 bases). The CDR3 is made up of 14 amino acids. Germline assignment: CDR1 SGHRS and CDR2 YFSETQ. Trimming took off 4 bases at V and 9 bases at J, with 17 bases between the two ends. CDR3 nucleotide sequence: TGCGCCAGCAGCGTCGCAGGGGAGGGTCGGCCCCAGCATTTT. Translating it yields CASSVAGEGRPQHF.